The 18 T cell receptor beta chains given below trace back to one sample, sequenced in a study of blood T cell repertoires in COVID-19. TCRdb keeps only in-frame clones here, not all; method: immunoSEQ multiplex PCR. The data hold 55,000 to 65,000 clones, with 79% observed a single time. Sequences were obtained from peripheral blood. The receptors here all came from a man aged 60-69 years with acute or convalescent COVID-19.

In this sample, this clone turned up once. The V call is TRBV19, the J call TRBJ2-5, with TRBD1 identical over 8 bases. The CDR3 has 12 residues. Germline V gene sequence: CDR1 LNHDA, CDR2 SQIVND (reference sequence). J was trimmed by 5 bases and V by 6 bases; bases with no gene match: 2. The CDR3 is CASSTGGETQYF. The CDR3 DNA reads as TGTGCCAGTAGCACAGGGGGGGAGACCCAGTACTTC.

The chain employs TRBV21-1 and TRBJ1-1; the table assigns TRBD1, which was not confirmed against the DNA. TRBV21-1 is designated a pseudogene. The CDR3 has 16 amino acids. CDR3 residues: CASSKSGRQGKAEAFF. The CDR3 DNA reads as TGTGCCAGCAGCAAATCAGGGAGACAGGGCAAAGCTGAAGCTTTCTTT.

The gene calls are TRBV5-1 and TRBJ2-5; weak D call: TRBD1 (7 bases). CDR3 size: 16 residues. Trimming cost V 0 bases and J 4 bases, with 16 bases left between them. CDR1 is SGHRS and CDR2 is YFSETQ in the germline V gene. The DNA of the CDR3 is TGCGCCAGCAGCTTGGTCCCGGAGGGGGCTGGAGAGACCCAGTACTTC. It is translated as CASSLVPEGAGETQYF.

The genes are TRBV27 and TRBJ2-1; D is undetermined. CDR1 is MNHEY, CDR2 SMNVEV, per germline (reference sequence). Trimming removed 1 base from V and 0 bases from J, with 7 bases in between. The CDR3 has 15 residues. CDR3 sequence: CASSLLGVSYNEQFF. The CDR3 bases are TGTGCCAGCAGTTTATTAGGAGTCTCCTACAATGAGCAGTTCTTC.

The chain employs TRBV18 and TRBJ2-1; 8 bases are a match to TRBD2. CDR3 length equals 16 residues. Germline values: CDR1 KGHSH, CDR2 LQKENI. Unmatched junction bases numbered 5, after V lost 2 bases and J lost 2 bases. The CDR3 coding sequence is TGTGCCAGCTCACCAACAGCGGGAGTGGCCTACAATGAGCAGTTCTTC. The encoded protein is CASSPTAGVAYNEQFF.

The J gene is TRBJ2-3, the V gene TRBV10-3; 8 bases line up with TRBD2. There are 14 residues in the CDR3. Trimming took 7 bases from V and 4 from J; bases not matched to a gene: 7. CDR1 and CDR2 (germline): ENHRY, SYGVKD. The CDR3 spells CAITTGGPADTQYF. CDR3 sequence (DNA): TGTGCCATCACGACGGGAGGGCCCGCAGATACGCAGTATTTT.

This clone was detected once. The chain links TRBV23-1 to TRBJ1-2; no clear D. TRBV23-1 is an ORF, and what it does is uncertain. The length of the CDR3 is 14 residues. With 10 bases removed from V and 4 bases from J, the gap between germline ends came to 19 bases. The CDR3 DNA follows: TGCGCCACAAGTACGGAACGAGAGGTCTATGGCTACACCTTC. Protein product: CATSTEREVYGYTF.

This chain links TRBV10-3 with TRBJ2-2; a weak D match, TRBD1 (5 bases). Trimming removed 0 bases from V and 1 base from J, with 15 bases in between. CDR3 size: 18 residues. CDR1 is ENHRY and CDR2 is SYGVKD in the germline V gene. The CDR3 DNA reads as TGTGCCATCAGTGAGTCTAGTTTGGGGCAGGGGAACACCGGGGAGCTGTTTTTT. It codes for CAISESSLGQGNTGELFF.

This chain links TRBV5-1 with TRBJ2-2; TRBD1 matches 8 bases. The germline gives CDR1 SGHRS, CDR2 YFSETQ. The CDR3 has 16 amino acids. V dropped 3 bases and J dropped 1; count of bases not matched to a gene: 5. CDR3 in DNA: TGCGCCAGCAGCTACCAGGGGGCTGGGAACACCGGGGAGCTGTTTTTT. Translation gives CASSYQGAGNTGELFF. Full variable domain (outside the CDR3, taken from reference TRBV5-1 and TRBJ2-2): KAGVTQTPRYLIKTRGQQVTLSCSPISGHRSVSWYQQTPGQGLQFLFEYFSETQRNKGNFPGRFSGRQFSNSRSEMNVSTLELGDSALYLCASSYQGAGNTGELFFGEGSRLTVL.

The chain carries TRBV5-1 and TRBJ2-6; D unclear. There are 13 residues in the CDR3. Germline values: CDR1 SGHRS, CDR2 YFSETQ. The CDR3, as DNA: TGCGCGAGCTCGGGTCCTGGGGCCAACGTCCTGACTTTC. As protein: CASSGPGANVLTF. Variable domain in full (rest from reference TRBV5-1 and TRBJ2-6): KAGVTQTPRYLIKTRGQQVTLSCSPISGHRSVSWYQQTPGQGLQFLFEYFSETQRNKGNFPGRFSGRQFSNSRSEMNVSTLELGDSALYLCASSGPGANVLTFGAGSRLTVL.

This clone has a single count. This sequence joins TRBV12-3 or TRBV12-4 and TRBJ1-2; D is undetermined. CDR3 length: 12 amino acids. Deletions cut 6 bases from V and 4 bases from J, with 9 bases between. This CDR3 reads CASREGTYGYTF. The CDR3 DNA is TGTGCCAGCAGGGAGGGTACCTATGGCTACACCTTC.

The chain links TRBV15 to TRBJ1-3, with a possible D match to TRBD1 (6 bases). Germline V gene sequence: CDR1 LNHNV, CDR2 YYDKDF (reference sequence). CDR3 length equals 15 residues. V dropped 2 bases and J dropped 3 bases, with 11 bases sitting between them. This chain's CDR3 is CATSRSDRFGNTIYF. The CDR3, as DNA: TGTGCCACCAGCAGATCGGACAGATTTGGAAACACCATATATTTT.

This chain uses TRBV9 with TRBJ2-1, with TRBD2 matching 7 bases. Germline values: CDR1 SGDLS, CDR2 YYNGEE. The CDR3 consists of 15 residues. The J segment lost 3 bases and the V segment lost 3 bases, leaving 6 bases of the junction unmatched. Here the CDR3 reads CASSAGRRDYNEQFF. CDR3 nucleotides: TGTGCCAGCAGCGCCGGGAGGAGGGACTACAATGAGCAGTTCTTC.

The rearrangement uses TRBV5-1 and TRBJ2-1; D might be TRBD2 (6 bases). V lost 0 bases and J lost 0, with 10 bases in between. This CDR3 spans 16 amino acids. Per the germline V gene, CDR1 is SGHRS and CDR2 is YFSETQ. The CDR3 protein is CASSLGSGSSYNEQFF. In DNA, the CDR3 is TGCGCCAGCAGCTTGGGTAGCGGTAGCTCCTACAATGAGCAGTTCTTC.

This rearrangement joins TRBV29-1 to TRBJ2-5; no clear D gene. This CDR3 is 13 amino acids long. Trimming shortened V by 2 bases and J by 5 bases, and 12 bases separated the two germline ends. Per the germline V gene, CDR1 is SQVTM and CDR2 is ANQGSEA. In nucleotides, the CDR3 is TGCAGCGTTGAATGGCGGTCTCGGGAGACCCAGTACTTC. This gives the protein CSVEWRSRETQYF. The full variable domain, in which reference TRBV29-1 and TRBJ2-5 provide the parts outside the CDR3, is SAVISQKPSRDICQRGTSLTIQCQVDSQVTMMFWYRQQPGQSLTLIATANQGSEATYESGFVIDKFPISRPNLTFSTLTVSNMSPEDSSIYLCSVEWRSRETQYFGPGTRLLVL.

The genes are TRBV5-5 and TRBJ1-5; 10 bases map to TRBD1. J gave up 7 bases and V 2 bases, and 3 bases lay outside the gene matches. The CDR3 covers 14 residues. Germline CDR1 reads SGHKS; CDR2 reads YYEKEE (reference sequence). The CDR3 DNA reads TGTGCCAGCAGCTTCGGACAGGGGGACCAGCCCCAGCATTTT. It codes for CASSFGQGDQPQHF.

The rearrangement links TRBV6-5 to TRBJ1-1; 7 positions agree with TRBD1. The CDR3 has 15 amino acids. V shed 2 bases and J 1 base; nucleotides not matched to a gene: 4. CDR1 is MNHEY, CDR2 SVGAGI, per germline. For the CDR3, the DNA is TGTGCCAGCAGTTACGACAGGGAAAGGAACACTGAAGCTTTCTTT. Translation: CASSYDRERNTEAFF.

The chain employs TRBV19 and TRBJ2-1, with 8 positions matching TRBD2. Trimming removed 6 bases from V and 2 bases from J; junction bases left unmatched: 6. The CDR3 sequence is 15 residues long. The V gene's germline CDR1 is LNHDA and CDR2 SQIVND (reference sequence). Written as DNA, the CDR3 is TGTGCCAGTAGCCAACTAGCGGTTACCTACAATGAGCAGTTCTTC. It is translated as CASSQLAVTYNEQFF.